The present T cell receptor (beta chain) was sequenced within a study of cytomegalovirus exposure and HLA in healthy donors. This CDR3 has 13 amino acids. Germline V gene data show CDR1 as GTSNPN and CDR2 as SVGIG (reference sequence). With 8 bases removed from V and 4 bases from J, the gap between germline ends came to 15 bases. The PCR made use of 60 Vbeta and 13 Jbeta primers. The table came from immunoSEQ multiplex PCR; TCRdb's copy has only in-frame clones and leaves some out. The sample contains some 180,000 clones, around 78% of which appear only once. The V and J genes are TRBV30 and TRBJ1-3; D uncertain. The TCR sequence derives from a man aged 18 to 29 in good health and CMV-seronegative. The source material was PBMCs. The CDR3 nucleotides read TGTGCCATCCAAAAGGGAGGCGGAAACACCATATATTTT. It encodes CAIQKGGGNTIYF.